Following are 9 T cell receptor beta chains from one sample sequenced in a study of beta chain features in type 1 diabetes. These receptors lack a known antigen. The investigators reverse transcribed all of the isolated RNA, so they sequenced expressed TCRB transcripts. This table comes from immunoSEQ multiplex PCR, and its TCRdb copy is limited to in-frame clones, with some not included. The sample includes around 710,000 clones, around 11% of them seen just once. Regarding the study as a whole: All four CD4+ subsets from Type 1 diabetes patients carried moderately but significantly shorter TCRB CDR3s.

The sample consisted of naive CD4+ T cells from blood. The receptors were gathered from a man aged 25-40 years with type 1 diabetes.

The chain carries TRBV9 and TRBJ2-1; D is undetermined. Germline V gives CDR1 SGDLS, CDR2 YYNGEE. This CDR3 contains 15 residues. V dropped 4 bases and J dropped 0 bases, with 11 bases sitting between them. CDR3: CASSPGYISYNEQFF. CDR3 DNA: TGTGCCAGCAGCCCAGGCTATATCTCCTACAATGAGCAGTTCTTC.

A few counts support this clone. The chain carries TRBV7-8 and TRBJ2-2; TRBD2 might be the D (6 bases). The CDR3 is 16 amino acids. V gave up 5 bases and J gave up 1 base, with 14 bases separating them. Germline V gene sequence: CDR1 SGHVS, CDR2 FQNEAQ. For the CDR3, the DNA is TGTGCCAGCAGCACTCAGGGACTTCAGAACACCGGGGAGCTGTTTTTT. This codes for CASSTQGLQNTGELFF.

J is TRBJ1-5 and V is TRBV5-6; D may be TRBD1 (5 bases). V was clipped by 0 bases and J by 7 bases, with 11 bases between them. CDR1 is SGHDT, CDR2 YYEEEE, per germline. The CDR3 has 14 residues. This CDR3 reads CASSLGEGLQPQHF. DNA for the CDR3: TGTGCCAGCAGCTTGGGCGAGGGGCTCCAGCCCCAGCATTTT. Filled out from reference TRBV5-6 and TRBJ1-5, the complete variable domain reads DAGVTQSPTHLIKTRGQQVTLRCSPKSGHDTVSWYQQALGQGPQFIFQYYEEEERQRGNFPDRFSGHQFPNYSSELNVNALLLGDSALYLCASSLGEGLQPQHFGDGTRLSIL.

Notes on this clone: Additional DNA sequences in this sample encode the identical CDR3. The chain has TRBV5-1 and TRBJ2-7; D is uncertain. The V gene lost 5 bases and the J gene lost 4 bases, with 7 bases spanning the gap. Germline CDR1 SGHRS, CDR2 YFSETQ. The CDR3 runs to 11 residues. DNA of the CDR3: TGCGCCAGCAGTCGAGATTACGAGCAGTACTTC. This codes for CASSRDYEQYF.

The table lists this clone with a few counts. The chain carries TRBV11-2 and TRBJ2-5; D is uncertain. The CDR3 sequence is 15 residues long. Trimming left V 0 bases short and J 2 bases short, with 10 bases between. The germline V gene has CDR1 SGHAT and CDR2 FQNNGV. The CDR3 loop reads CASSLDLAEQETQYF. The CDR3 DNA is TGTGCCAGCAGCTTAGATCTCGCAGAACAAGAGACCCAGTACTTC.

DNA of the CDR3: TGCAGCGTAGGGACACCTAATGAAAAACTGTTTTTT. This encodes CSVGTPNEKLFF. The genes are TRBV29-1 and TRBJ1-4, with D possibly matching TRBD1 (6 bases). Trimming removed 6 bases at V and 3 bases at J, with 8 bases between. Germline CDR1 is SQVTM and CDR2 is ANQGSEA. The CDR3 spans 12 residues.

The DNA of the CDR3 is TGTGCCAGCAGCCCTAGGCGGGCTAGCGGGGGAGCGGAGACCCAGTACTTC. Translation gives CASSPRRASGGAETQYF. The V call is TRBV11-3, the J call TRBJ2-5; 10 positions agree with TRBD2. CDR3 length: 17 residues. Germline CDR1 is SGHNT and CDR2 is YENEEA. Germline trimming cut 5 bases from V and 5 bases from J; bases unmatched to any gene: 14. Drawing the rest from reference TRBV11-3 and TRBJ2-5, the complete variable domain is EAGVVQSPRYKIIEKKQPVAFWCNPISGHNTLYWYLQNLGQGPELLIRYENEEAVDDSQLPKDRFSAERLKGVDSTLKIQPAELGDSAVYLCASSPRRASGGAETQYFGPGTRLLVL.

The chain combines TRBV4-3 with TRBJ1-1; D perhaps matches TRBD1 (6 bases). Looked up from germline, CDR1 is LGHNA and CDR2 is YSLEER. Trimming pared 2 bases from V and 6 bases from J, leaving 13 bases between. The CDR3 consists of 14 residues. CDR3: CASSQTRTGSEAFF. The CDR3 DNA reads TGCGCCAGCAGCCAAACCCGAACAGGGTCTGAAGCTTTCTTT.

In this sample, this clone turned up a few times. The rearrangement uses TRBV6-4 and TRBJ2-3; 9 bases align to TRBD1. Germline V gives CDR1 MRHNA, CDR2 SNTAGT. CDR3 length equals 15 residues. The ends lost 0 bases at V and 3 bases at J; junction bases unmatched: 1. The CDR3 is CASSDSGTGTDTQYF. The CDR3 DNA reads TGTGCCAGCAGTGACTCCGGGACAGGGACAGATACGCAGTATTTT.